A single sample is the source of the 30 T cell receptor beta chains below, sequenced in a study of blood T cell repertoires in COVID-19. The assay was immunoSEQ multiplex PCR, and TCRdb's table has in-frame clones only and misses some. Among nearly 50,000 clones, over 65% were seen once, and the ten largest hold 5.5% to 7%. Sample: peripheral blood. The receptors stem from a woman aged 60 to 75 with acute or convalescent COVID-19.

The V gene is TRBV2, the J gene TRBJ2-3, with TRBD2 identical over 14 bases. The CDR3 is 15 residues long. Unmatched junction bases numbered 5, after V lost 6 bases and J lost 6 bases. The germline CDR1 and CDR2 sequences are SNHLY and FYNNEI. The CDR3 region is CASRPGLAGVDTQYF. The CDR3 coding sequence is TGTGCCAGCAGACCGGGACTAGCGGGAGTGGATACGCAGTATTTT.

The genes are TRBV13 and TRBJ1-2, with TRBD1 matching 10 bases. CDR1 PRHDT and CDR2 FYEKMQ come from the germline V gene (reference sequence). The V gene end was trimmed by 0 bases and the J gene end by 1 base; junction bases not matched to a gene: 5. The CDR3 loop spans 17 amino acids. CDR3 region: CASSLGTGGYRNYGYTF. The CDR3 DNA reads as TGTGCCAGCAGCTTAGGGACAGGGGGCTATCGTAACTATGGCTACACCTTC.

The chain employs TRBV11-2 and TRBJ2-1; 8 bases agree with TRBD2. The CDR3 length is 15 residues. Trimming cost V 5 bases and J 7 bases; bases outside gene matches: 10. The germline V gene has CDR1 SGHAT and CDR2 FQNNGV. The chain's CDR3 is CASSPQTSVGNEQFF. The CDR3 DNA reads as TGTGCCAGCAGCCCGCAGACTAGCGTCGGGAATGAGCAGTTCTTC. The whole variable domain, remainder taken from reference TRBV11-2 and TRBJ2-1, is EAGVAQSPRYKIIEKRQSVAFWCNPISGHATLYWYQQILGQGPKLLIQFQNNGVVDDSQLPKDRFSAERLKGVDSTLKIQPAKLEDSAVYLCASSPQTSVGNEQFFGPGTRLTVL.

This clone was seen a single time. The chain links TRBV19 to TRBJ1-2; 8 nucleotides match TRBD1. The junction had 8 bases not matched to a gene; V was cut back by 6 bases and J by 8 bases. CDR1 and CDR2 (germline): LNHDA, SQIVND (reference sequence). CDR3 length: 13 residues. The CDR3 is CASRFQGAEGYTF. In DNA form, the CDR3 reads TGTGCCAGTAGATTTCAGGGGGCTGAAGGCTACACCTTC.

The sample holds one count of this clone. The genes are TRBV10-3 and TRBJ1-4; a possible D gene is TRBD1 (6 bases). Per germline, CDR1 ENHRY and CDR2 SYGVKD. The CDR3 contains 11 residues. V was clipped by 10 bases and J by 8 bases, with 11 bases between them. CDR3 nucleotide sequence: TGTGCCACCCGGACAGACGAAAAACTGTTTTTT. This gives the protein CATRTDEKLFF.

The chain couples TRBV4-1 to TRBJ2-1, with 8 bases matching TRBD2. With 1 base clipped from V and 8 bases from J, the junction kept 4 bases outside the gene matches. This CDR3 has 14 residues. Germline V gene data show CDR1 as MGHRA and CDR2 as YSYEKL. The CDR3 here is CASSQGLLADEQFF. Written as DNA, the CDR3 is TGCGCCAGCAGCCAAGGGTTACTAGCGGATGAGCAGTTCTTC.

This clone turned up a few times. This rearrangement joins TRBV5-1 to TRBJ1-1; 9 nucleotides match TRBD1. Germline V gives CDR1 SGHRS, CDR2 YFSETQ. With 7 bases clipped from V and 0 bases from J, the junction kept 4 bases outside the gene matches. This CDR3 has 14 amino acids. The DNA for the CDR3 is TGCGCCAGCGTCCGGGACAGGGTGAACACTGAAGCTTTCTTT. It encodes CASVRDRVNTEAFF. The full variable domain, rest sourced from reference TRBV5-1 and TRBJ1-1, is KAGVTQTPRYLIKTRGQQVTLSCSPISGHRSVSWYQQTPGQGLQFLFEYFSETQRNKGNFPGRFSGRQFSNSRSEMNVSTLELGDSALYLCASVRDRVNTEAFFGQGTRLTVV.

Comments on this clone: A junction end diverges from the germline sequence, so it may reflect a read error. The CDR3 nucleotides are TGCGCCAGCAGTCCCTCCAGTGGGCAGGTATTT. Its translation: CASSPSSGQVF. V gene TRBV10-2 combines with J gene TRBJ1-1; D gene uncertain. Looked up from germline, CDR1 is WSHSY and CDR2 is SAAADI. This CDR3 contains 11 residues.

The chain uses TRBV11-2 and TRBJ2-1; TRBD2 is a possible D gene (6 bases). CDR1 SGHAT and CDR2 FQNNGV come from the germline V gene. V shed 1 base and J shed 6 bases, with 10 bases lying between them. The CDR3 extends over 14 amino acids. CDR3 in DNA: TGTGCCAGCAGCTTAGCGGGAGTAAGCAATGAGCAGTTCTTC. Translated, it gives CASSLAGVSNEQFF. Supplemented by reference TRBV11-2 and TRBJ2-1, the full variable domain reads EAGVAQSPRYKIIEKRQSVAFWCNPISGHATLYWYQQILGQGPKLLIQFQNNGVVDDSQLPKDRFSAERLKGVDSTLKIQPAKLEDSAVYLCASSLAGVSNEQFFGPGTRLTVL.

CDR3 sequence reads: CAPTSGTSGRLETQYF. The CDR3 DNA is TGTGCCCCGACGTCCGGGACTAGCGGGAGGTTAGAGACCCAGTACTTC. This chain joins TRBV24-1 and TRBJ2-5, with 15 nucleotides matching TRBD2. The germline gives CDR1 KGHDR, CDR2 SFDVKD. The CDR3 length is 16 residues. Trimming took 12 bases from V and 4 from J; bases not matched to a gene: 11.

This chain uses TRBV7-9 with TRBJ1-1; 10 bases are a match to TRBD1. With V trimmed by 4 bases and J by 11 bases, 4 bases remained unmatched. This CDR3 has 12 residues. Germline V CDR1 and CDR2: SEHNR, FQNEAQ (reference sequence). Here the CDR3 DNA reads TGTGCCAGCAGCTATGGGACAGGGGAGGCTTTCTTT. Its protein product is CASSYGTGEAFF.

The CDR3 coding sequence is TGCGCCAGCAGCAAGGGACTAGCGGGAGTAGGTAGTACGCAGTATTTT. Translation: CASSKGLAGVGSTQYF. V gene TRBV5-1 combines with J gene TRBJ2-3, with 14 bases identical to TRBD2. Germline CDR1 reads SGHRS; CDR2 reads YFSETQ. Losses at the gene ends were 4 bases for V and 8 bases for J; bases not matched to a gene: 9. The CDR3 totals 16 residues.

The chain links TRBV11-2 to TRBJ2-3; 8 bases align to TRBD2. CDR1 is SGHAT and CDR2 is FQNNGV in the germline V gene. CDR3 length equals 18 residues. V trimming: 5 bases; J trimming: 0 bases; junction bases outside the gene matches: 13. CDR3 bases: TGTGCCAGCAGCCCGCGGATTGCCGGGGGGGTTAGCACAGATACGCAGTATTTT. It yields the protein CASSPRIAGGVSTDTQYF.

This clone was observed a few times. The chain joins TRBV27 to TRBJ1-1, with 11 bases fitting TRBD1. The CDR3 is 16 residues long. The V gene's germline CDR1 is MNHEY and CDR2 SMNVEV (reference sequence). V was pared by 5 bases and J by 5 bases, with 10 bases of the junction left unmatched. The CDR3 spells CASSRGQGAIGTEAFF. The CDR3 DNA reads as TGTGCCAGCAGTCGCGGACAGGGGGCTATCGGGACTGAAGCTTTCTTT.

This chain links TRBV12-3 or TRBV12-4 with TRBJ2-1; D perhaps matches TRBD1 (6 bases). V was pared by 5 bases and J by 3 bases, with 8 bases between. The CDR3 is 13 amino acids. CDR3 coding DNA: TGTGCCAGCAGTCCCAGGGGCTACAATGAGCAGTTCTTC. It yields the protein CASSPRGYNEQFF.

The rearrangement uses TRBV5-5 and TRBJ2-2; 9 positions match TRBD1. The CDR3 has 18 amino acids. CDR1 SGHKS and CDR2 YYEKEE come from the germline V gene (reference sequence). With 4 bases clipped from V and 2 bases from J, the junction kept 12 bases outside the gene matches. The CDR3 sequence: CASSRGRTGAFNTGELFF. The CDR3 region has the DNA TGTGCCAGCAGCCGAGGCAGGACAGGGGCATTTAACACCGGGGAGCTGTTTTTT.

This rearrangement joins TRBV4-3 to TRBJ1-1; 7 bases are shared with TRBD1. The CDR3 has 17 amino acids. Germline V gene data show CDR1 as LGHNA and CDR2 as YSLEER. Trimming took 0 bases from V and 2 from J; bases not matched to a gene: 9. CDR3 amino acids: CASSQELIGQVNTEAFF. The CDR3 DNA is TGCGCCAGCAGCCAAGAATTGATAGGACAGGTAAACACTGAAGCTTTCTTT.

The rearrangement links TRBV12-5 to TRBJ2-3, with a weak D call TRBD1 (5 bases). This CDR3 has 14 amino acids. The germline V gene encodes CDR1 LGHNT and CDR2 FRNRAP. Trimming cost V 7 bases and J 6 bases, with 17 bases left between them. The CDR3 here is CASDPRVPRDTQYF. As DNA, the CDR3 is TGTGCTAGTGACCCCAGGGTTCCCAGGGATACGCAGTATTTT.

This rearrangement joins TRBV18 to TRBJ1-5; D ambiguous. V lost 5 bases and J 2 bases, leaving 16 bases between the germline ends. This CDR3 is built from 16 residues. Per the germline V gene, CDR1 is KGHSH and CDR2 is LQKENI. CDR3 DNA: TGTGCCAGCTCATTGGAGCCTGGGTACGGCAATCAGCCCCAGCATTTT. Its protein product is CASSLEPGYGNQPQHF.

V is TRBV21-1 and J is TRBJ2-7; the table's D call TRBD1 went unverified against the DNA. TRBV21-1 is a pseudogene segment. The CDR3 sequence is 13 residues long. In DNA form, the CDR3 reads TGTGCCAGCAGCATGGACAAAATCTTAGAGCAGTACTTC. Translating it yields CASSMDKILEQYF.

The CDR3 sequence: CASSPTGSGNTIYF. Here the CDR3 DNA reads TGTGCCAGCTCACCTACAGGCTCTGGAAACACCATATATTTT. J is TRBJ1-3 and V is TRBV18, with D possibly being TRBD1 (5 bases). The V end lost 3 bases, the J end lost 0 bases, and 6 bases lay between the germline ends. CDR1 is KGHSH and CDR2 is LQKENI in the germline V gene. The CDR3 covers 14 residues.

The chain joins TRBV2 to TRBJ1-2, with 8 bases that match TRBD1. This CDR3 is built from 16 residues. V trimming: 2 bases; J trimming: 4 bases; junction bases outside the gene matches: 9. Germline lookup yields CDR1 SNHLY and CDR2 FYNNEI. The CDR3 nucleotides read TGTGCCAGCAGTGAAAGTTCAGGACAGGGCGCCTATGGCTACACCTTC. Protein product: CASSESSGQGAYGYTF.

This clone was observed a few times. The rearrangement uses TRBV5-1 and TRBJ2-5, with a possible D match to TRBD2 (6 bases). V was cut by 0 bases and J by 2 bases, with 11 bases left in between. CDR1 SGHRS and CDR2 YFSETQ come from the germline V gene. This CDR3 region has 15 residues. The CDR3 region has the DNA TGCGCCAGCAGCTTGGCGGCGGGAACTCAAGAGACCCAGTACTTC. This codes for CASSLAAGTQETQYF.

CDR3 protein: CASSQVRQGLPFF. The CDR3 coding sequence is TGTGCCAGCAGCCAAGTGAGGCAGGGTCTGCCTTTCTTT. The rearrangement joins TRBV14 to TRBJ1-1; possible D gene TRBD1, 5 bases. The V gene's germline CDR1 is SGHDN and CDR2 FVKESK. Trimming removed 1 base from V and 12 bases from J, with 15 bases in between. This CDR3 is 13 amino acids long.

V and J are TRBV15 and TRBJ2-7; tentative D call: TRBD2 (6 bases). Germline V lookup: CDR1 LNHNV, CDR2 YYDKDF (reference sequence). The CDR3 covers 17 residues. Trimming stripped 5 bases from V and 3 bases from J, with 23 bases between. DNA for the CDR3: TGTGCCACCAGCGAGCTTCTAGACAGCCGGGGGTGCTACGAGCAGTACTTC. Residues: CATSELLDSRGCYEQYF.

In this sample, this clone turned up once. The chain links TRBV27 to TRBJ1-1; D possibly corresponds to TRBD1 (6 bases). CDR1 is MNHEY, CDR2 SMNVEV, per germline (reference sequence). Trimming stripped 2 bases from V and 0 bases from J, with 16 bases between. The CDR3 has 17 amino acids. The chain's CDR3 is CASSLRAGAPMNTEAFF. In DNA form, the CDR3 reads TGTGCCAGCAGTTTAAGGGCAGGGGCGCCGATGAACACTGAAGCTTTCTTT.

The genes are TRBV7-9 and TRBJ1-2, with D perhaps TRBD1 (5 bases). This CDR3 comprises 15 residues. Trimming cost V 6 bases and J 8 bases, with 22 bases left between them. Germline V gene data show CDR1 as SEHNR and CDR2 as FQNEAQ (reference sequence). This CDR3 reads CASSSALGRDWGYTF. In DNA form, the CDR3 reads TGTGCCAGCAGTTCTGCTTTAGGGCGGGACTGGGGCTACACCTTC.

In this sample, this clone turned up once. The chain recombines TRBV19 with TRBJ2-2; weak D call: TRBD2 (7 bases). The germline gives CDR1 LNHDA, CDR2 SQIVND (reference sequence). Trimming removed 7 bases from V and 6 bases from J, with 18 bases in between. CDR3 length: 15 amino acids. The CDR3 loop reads CASTMGRGAAGELFF. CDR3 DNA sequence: TGTGCCAGTACCATGGGTCGGGGGGCGGCCGGGGAGCTGTTTTTT.

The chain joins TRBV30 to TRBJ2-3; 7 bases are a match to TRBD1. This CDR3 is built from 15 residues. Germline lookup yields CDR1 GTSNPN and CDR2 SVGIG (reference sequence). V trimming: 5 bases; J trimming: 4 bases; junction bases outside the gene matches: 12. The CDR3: CAWGLKGGPSDTQYF. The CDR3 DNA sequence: TGTGCCTGGGGGCTAAAAGGGGGCCCCTCAGATACGCAGTATTTT.

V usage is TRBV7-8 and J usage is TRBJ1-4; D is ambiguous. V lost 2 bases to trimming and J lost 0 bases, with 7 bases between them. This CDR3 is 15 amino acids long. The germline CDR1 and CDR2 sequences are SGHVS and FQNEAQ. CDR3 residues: CASSLIRATNEKLFF. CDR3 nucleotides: TGTGCCAGCAGCTTAATCCGGGCAACTAATGAAAAACTGTTTTTT.